This T cell receptor (beta chain) was found in a study of T cells after yellow fever vaccination. About the research overall: The fractions with low cell numbers were processed using SMART-Seq v4 Ultra Low Input.

This clonotype was found a few times. MiXCR, run by TCRdb on the 5' RACE reads, gives a single entry per CDR3 protein. The sample holds around 610,000 distinct CDR3 sequences, around an eighth seen once. The sequencing used PBMCs, collected on the day of the yellow fever booster vaccination. The sequence came from a man between 25 and 39 years old who received the YFV17D yellow fever vaccine.

CDR3 sequence reads: CASTADRAGYEQYF. DNA for the CDR3: TGTGCCAGCACTGCGGACAGGGCAGGTTACGAGCAGTACTTC. The chain combines TRBV28 with TRBJ2-7; 8 nucleotides align to TRBD1. Per the germline V gene, CDR1 is MDHEN and CDR2 is SYDVKM. This CDR3 contains 14 residues. The V segment lost 7 bases and the J segment 4 bases; nucleotides outside the gene matches: 9.